This TCR beta chain comes out of a study of T cells after yellow fever vaccination. A single record per CDR3 protein comes from TCRdb applying MiXCR to the 5' RACE reads. This sample has 450,000 to 550,000 distinct CDR3 sequences, with just over 20% found just once. Trimming stripped 3 bases from V and 4 bases from J, with 12 bases between. Germline V lookup: CDR1 MNHNS, CDR2 SASEGT. This CDR3 comprises 14 residues. This clonotype was counted a few times. The source material was PBMCs, sampled 21 days after the first yellow fever vaccination. This clonotype was sampled from a man between 18 and 29 years old who received the YFV17D yellow fever vaccine. The V gene is TRBV6-1, the J gene TRBJ2-5; perhaps TRBD1 as D (6 bases). As DNA, the CDR3 is TGTGCCAGCAGTGAGCACAGGGATATAGAGACCCAGTACTTC. Amino acid sequence: CASSEHRDIETQYF.